The 5 T cell receptor beta chains below were found in one sample sequenced in a study of blood T cell repertoires in COVID-19. Using immunoSEQ multiplex PCR, the repertoire was profiled, and TCRdb retains in-frame clones only, with some absent. The sample shows some 130,000 clones, over 70% of them seen only once. Material for sequencing was peripheral blood. These receptors all stem from a man aged 80 or over with acute or convalescent COVID-19.

The CDR3 DNA sequence: TGCGCCAGCAGCCAAGCCCGCTCACTAGCGGGGGGGCCCGGCCACGAGCAGTACTTC. Translated, it gives CASSQARSLAGGPGHEQYF. This chain joins TRBV4-1 and TRBJ2-7, with 13 positions matching TRBD2. The CDR3 is made up of 19 amino acids. CDR1 and CDR2 from the germline V gene are MGHRA and YSYEKL. V lost 1 base to trimming and J lost 5 bases; unmatched junction nucleotides: 14.

J is TRBJ1-4 and V is TRBV12-3 or TRBV12-4; D is unclear. The CDR3 has 13 residues. V was pared by 6 bases and J by 8 bases, with 13 bases between. This CDR3 reads CASRRSWAEKLFF. The CDR3 DNA is TGTGCCAGCAGGCGTTCTTGGGCGGAAAAACTGTTTTTT.

The chain links TRBV5-4 to TRBJ1-2; 7 bases align to TRBD1. CDR1 and CDR2 (germline): SGHNT, YYREEE (reference sequence). J gave up 7 bases and V 1 base, and 13 bases lay outside the gene matches. This CDR3 region has 16 residues. The CDR3 sequence is CASSLRSEGAISGYTF. The DNA for the CDR3 is TGTGCCAGCAGCTTGAGGAGTGAGGGGGCGATCTCTGGCTACACCTTC.

The chain links TRBV5-1 to TRBJ2-5; 7 bases map to TRBD1. Unmatched junction bases numbered 4, after V lost 4 bases and J lost 1 base. Germline V CDR1 and CDR2: SGHRS, YFSETQ. This CDR3 contains 14 residues. The CDR3 bases are TGCGCCAGCAGCACGGGGACAGCCCAAGAGACCCAGTACTTC. This gives the protein CASSTGTAQETQYF.

The V call is TRBV29-1, the J call TRBJ2-7; weak D call: TRBD2 (5 bases). Germline V gene data show CDR1 as SQVTM and CDR2 as ANQGSEA. The length of the CDR3 is 14 residues. Trimming stripped 5 bases from V and 0 bases from J, with 14 bases between. The CDR3 nucleotides read TGCAGCGTTAACGGGATCGAGGACTCCTACGAGCAGTACTTC. Amino acids: CSVNGIEDSYEQYF.